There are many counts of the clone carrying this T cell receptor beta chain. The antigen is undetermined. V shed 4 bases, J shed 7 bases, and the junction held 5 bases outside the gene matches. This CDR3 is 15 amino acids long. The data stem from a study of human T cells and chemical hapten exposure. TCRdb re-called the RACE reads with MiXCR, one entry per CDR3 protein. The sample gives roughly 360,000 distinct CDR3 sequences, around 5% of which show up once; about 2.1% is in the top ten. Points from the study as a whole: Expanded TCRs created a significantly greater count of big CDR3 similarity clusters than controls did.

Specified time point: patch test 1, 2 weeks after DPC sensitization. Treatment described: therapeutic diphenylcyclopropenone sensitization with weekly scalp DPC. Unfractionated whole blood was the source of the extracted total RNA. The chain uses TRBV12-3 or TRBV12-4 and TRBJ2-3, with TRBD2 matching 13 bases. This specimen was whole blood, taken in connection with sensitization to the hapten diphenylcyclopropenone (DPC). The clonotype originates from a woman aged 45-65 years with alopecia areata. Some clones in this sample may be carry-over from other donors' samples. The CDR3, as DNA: TGTGCCAGCAGTTCCACTAGCGGGAGGGGACATACGCAGTATTTT. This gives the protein CASSSTSGRGHTQYF.